The rows below give T cell receptor beta chains drawn from one sample of a study of T cells after posttransplantation cyclophosphamide. Repertoires were generated with immunoSEQ multiplex PCR, while TCRdb's copy carries only in-frame clones and drops some. Here the sample spans about 52,000 clones, 90% to 95% being singletons. The sample taken for sequencing was PBMCs. All receptors come from a woman aged 25 to 39 in good health and a related stem cell transplant donor. Each CDR3 is given with its conserved first and last residue. Not every row has a clone size; where given, it reads once, few, many or a size class.

J: TRBJ2-3; V: TRBV27; size: -; CDR3: CASSPSGVGTDTQYF
J: TRBJ1-1; V: TRBV18; size: -; CDR3: CASSPSRGTEAFF
J: TRBJ1-2; V: TRBV27; size: once; CDR3: CASSLGGVRGNYGYTF
J: TRBJ1-2; V: TRBV4-3; size: once; CDR3: CASSRVTGDEGYTF
J: TRBJ2-7; V: TRBV12-1; size: -; CDR3: CASSTLEWRPIRLSSYEQYF
J: TRBJ1-1; V: TRBV2; size: -; CDR3: CASSHRVRTEAFF
J: TRBJ2-3; V: TRBV9; size: -; CDR3: CASSRDFRTDTQYF
J: TRBJ2-3; V: TRBV7-9; size: -; CDR3: CASSFGTSDTQYF
J: TRBJ2-3; V: TRBV7-8; size: -; CDR3: CASSILAGGLEDTQYF
J: TRBJ1-6; V: TRBV6-6; size: -; CDR3: CASSYSTGANSPLHF
J: TRBJ1-2; V: TRBV19; size: -; CDR3: CASSPQGRGYGYTF
J: TRBJ2-7; V: TRBV10-2; size: once; CDR3: CASSGLGEQYF
J: TRBJ2-7; V: TRBV7-8; size: -; CDR3: CASSRTRLVGIDEQYF
J: TRBJ1-3; V: TRBV18; size: -; CDR3: CASSHRESRNTIYF
J: TRBJ1-6; V: TRBV19; size: -; CDR3: CASSIGGRSPLHF
J: TRBJ1-5; V: TRBV6-1; size: -; CDR3: CASSEPGNQPQHF
J: TRBJ1-2; V: TRBV19; size: -; CDR3: CASSRTVYGYTF
J: TRBJ2-7; V: TRBV6-1; size: -; CDR3: CASSGYWSSYEQYF
J: TRBJ1-3; V: TRBV4-1; size: -; CDR3: CASGGLTGNTIYF
J: TRBJ2-1; V: TRBV10-3; size: -; CDR3: CAIREGTSGNEQFF
J: TRBJ1-5; V: TRBV28; size: -; CDR3: CASSLGTGSNQPQHF
J: TRBJ1-6; V: TRBV5-6; size: -; CDR3: CASRSTGGRNSYNSPLHF
J: TRBJ2-1; V: TRBV13; size: -; CDR3: CASSLGRDYNEQFF